The TCR beta chain described here comes from a study of T cell repertoires in cytomegalovirus infection. Turning to the study itself: Alongside well-studied HLA-B-restricted CMV epitopes, recently identified HLA-C-restricted CMV epitopes were also used. Public TCR beta signatures provided an indication of both CMV infection and a matching HLA type. Findings and caveats of the study: CMV-specific TCR beta clonotypes restricted by HLA-C were the ones dominating the ex vivo response. Using cumulative public TCR beta family frequency, the authors identified those who carried CMV together with the relevant HLA.

About this clonotype: Its target is not known.

TCRdb reanalysed the reads using MiXCR and keeps one entry per CDR3 protein. Seen here are approximately 990,000 distinct CDR3 sequences, around 30% observed once, and the top ten hold 11% to 15%. CDR1 and CDR2 from the germline V gene are MNHNY and SVGAGI (reference sequence). This CDR3 comprises 13 residues. V was clipped by 2 bases and J by 7 bases, with 9 bases between them. The sequencing here drew on cultured CD8+ T cells from PBMCs, taken from culture after CMV antigen stimulation. The source is a human donor in good health (CMV status not recorded). Some clones in this sample may be carry-over from other donors' samples. V and J are TRBV6-6 and TRBJ2-1; D is possibly TRBD1 (5 bases). The DNA of the CDR3 is TGTGCCAGCAGTTACGTGACAGCTAATGAGCAGTTCTTC. Its protein product is CASSYVTANEQFF.